This is a list of T cell receptor beta chains from one sample in a study of synovial regulatory T cells in juvenile arthritis. Data came from immunoSEQ multiplex PCR; TCRdb stores just in-frame clones and leaves some out. In total, the table holds about 2,500 clones. The source material was Treg cells from the synovium. These receptors originate from a donor aged 2-30 years with juvenile idiopathic arthritis. The CDR3 runs from the conserved cysteine through the conserved F or W. The order of the fields is J gene, clone size, V gene, CDR3 protein. Sizes are listed as once, few or many counts, or a class when the clone is expanded.

j_call: TRBJ1-2
clone_size: medium-sized
v_call: TRBV10-3
cdr3_aa: CAISEDNPLGYGYTF

j_call: TRBJ2-1
clone_size: medium-sized
v_call: TRBV19
cdr3_aa: CASSIGGYEQFF

j_call: TRBJ1-2
clone_size: medium-sized
v_call: TRBV2
cdr3_aa: CASSGDRVNYGYTF

j_call: TRBJ2-1
clone_size: medium-sized
v_call: TRBV5-1
cdr3_aa: CASSMPGLAGLSSYNEQFF

j_call: TRBJ1-2
clone_size: medium-sized
v_call: TRBV6-5
cdr3_aa: CASSYLLGTGPRGYTF

j_call: TRBJ2-7
clone_size: medium-sized
v_call: TRBV2
cdr3_aa: CAGTKDYEQYF

j_call: TRBJ2-2
clone_size: medium-sized
v_call: TRBV5-1
cdr3_aa: CASSRGQRTGELFF

j_call: TRBJ2-3
clone_size: medium-sized
v_call: TRBV5-4
cdr3_aa: CASSPETGNTATDTQYF

j_call: TRBJ2-4
clone_size: medium-sized
v_call: TRBV2
cdr3_aa: CASSKLGRGENIQYF

j_call: TRBJ2-1
clone_size: large
v_call: TRBV25-1
cdr3_aa: CASTPDSRNPIRFF

j_call: TRBJ2-2
clone_size: medium-sized
v_call: TRBV11-3
cdr3_aa: CASSLVGWGELFF

j_call: TRBJ1-2
clone_size: medium-sized
v_call: TRBV5-5
cdr3_aa: CASSVQGARGYTF

j_call: TRBJ2-5
clone_size: medium-sized
v_call: TRBV29-1
cdr3_aa: CSANYDWRETQYF

j_call: TRBJ1-4
clone_size: medium-sized
v_call: TRBV2
cdr3_aa: CASSWITGSNEKLFF

j_call: TRBJ1-1
clone_size: medium-sized
v_call: TRBV10-2
cdr3_aa: CASSEWGLGNTEAFF

j_call: TRBJ2-1
clone_size: medium-sized
v_call: TRBV5-4
cdr3_aa: CASSLQGLSYNEQFF

j_call: TRBJ2-3
clone_size: medium-sized
v_call: TRBV18
cdr3_aa: CASSPQTSGTDTQYF

j_call: TRBJ2-7
clone_size: medium-sized
v_call: TRBV7-2
cdr3_aa: CASRPLAGGIYEQYF

j_call: TRBJ1-5
clone_size: medium-sized
v_call: TRBV19
cdr3_aa: CASRSIGTVYSNQPQHF

j_call: TRBJ2-1
clone_size: medium-sized
v_call: TRBV19
cdr3_aa: CASSRQGTWPYNEQFF

j_call: TRBJ2-5
clone_size: medium-sized
v_call: TRBV29-1
cdr3_aa: CSVVLADRGGETQYF

j_call: TRBJ2-3
clone_size: medium-sized
v_call: TRBV12-5
cdr3_aa: CASGLGQGTDTQYF

j_call: TRBJ2-7
clone_size: medium-sized
v_call: TRBV6-6
cdr3_aa: CASRTQTVLGEQYF

j_call: TRBJ1-1
clone_size: medium-sized
v_call: TRBV4-1
cdr3_aa: CASSLNTEAFF

j_call: TRBJ2-2
clone_size: medium-sized
v_call: TRBV7-8
cdr3_aa: CASSTRTRGVPGELFF

j_call: TRBJ2-3
clone_size: medium-sized
v_call: TRBV9
cdr3_aa: CASSVELAGGSTDTQYF

j_call: TRBJ2-1
clone_size: medium-sized
v_call: TRBV7-7
cdr3_aa: CASPQVPLDEQFF

j_call: TRBJ2-7
clone_size: medium-sized
v_call: TRBV12-5
cdr3_aa: CASGEHLPGGTYEQYF

j_call: TRBJ1-1
clone_size: medium-sized
v_call: TRBV19
cdr3_aa: CASLSQGITEAFF

j_call: TRBJ2-6
clone_size: medium-sized
v_call: TRBV4-1
cdr3_aa: CASSPRTTGPGANVLTF

j_call: TRBJ2-7
clone_size: medium-sized
v_call: TRBV6-1
cdr3_aa: CASSEDRWGLIEQYF

j_call: TRBJ2-4
clone_size: medium-sized
v_call: TRBV12-2
cdr3_aa: CASRLAGAKNIQYF

j_call: TRBJ1-2
clone_size: medium-sized
v_call: TRBV15
cdr3_aa: CATSRGGDGYTF

j_call: TRBJ2-1
clone_size: medium-sized
v_call: TRBV4-2
cdr3_aa: CASSVREGPVNEQFF

j_call: TRBJ2-1
clone_size: medium-sized
v_call: TRBV7-9
cdr3_aa: CASSYSGEQFF

j_call: TRBJ2-3
clone_size: medium-sized
v_call: TRBV27
cdr3_aa: CASRLMTRTDTQYF

j_call: TRBJ1-1
clone_size: medium-sized
v_call: TRBV6-1
cdr3_aa: CASSGRKNTEAFF

j_call: TRBJ2-3
clone_size: medium-sized
v_call: TRBV7-2
cdr3_aa: CASSLAGTQYF

j_call: TRBJ2-5
clone_size: medium-sized
v_call: TRBV7-2
cdr3_aa: CASSSGWQTQYF

j_call: TRBJ1-2
clone_size: medium-sized
v_call: TRBV7-9
cdr3_aa: CASSPAGTVNAYGYTF

j_call: TRBJ2-7
clone_size: medium-sized
v_call: TRBV18
cdr3_aa: CASSPRIRAGEQYF

j_call: TRBJ1-1
clone_size: medium-sized
v_call: TRBV6-5
cdr3_aa: CASGGGATEAFF

j_call: TRBJ2-1
clone_size: medium-sized
v_call: TRBV2
cdr3_aa: CASSEYREQFF

j_call: TRBJ1-3
clone_size: medium-sized
v_call: TRBV5-1
cdr3_aa: CASTRTGDSGNTIYF

j_call: TRBJ2-4
clone_size: medium-sized
v_call: TRBV19
cdr3_aa: CASSRVDGLTKNIQYF

j_call: TRBJ2-1
clone_size: medium-sized
v_call: TRBV19
cdr3_aa: CASSPQDRAYNEQFF

j_call: TRBJ2-5
clone_size: medium-sized
v_call: TRBV27
cdr3_aa: CATSESGSYQETQYF

j_call: TRBJ2-2
clone_size: medium-sized
v_call: TRBV6-1
cdr3_aa: CASSEAVGLNTGELFF

j_call: TRBJ2-1
clone_size: medium-sized
v_call: TRBV7-2
cdr3_aa: CASLEGLASHEQFF

j_call: TRBJ2-1
clone_size: medium-sized
v_call: TRBV20-1
cdr3_aa: CSAPMYNEQFF

j_call: TRBJ1-1
clone_size: medium-sized
v_call: TRBV5-1
cdr3_aa: CASSLGASNTEAFF